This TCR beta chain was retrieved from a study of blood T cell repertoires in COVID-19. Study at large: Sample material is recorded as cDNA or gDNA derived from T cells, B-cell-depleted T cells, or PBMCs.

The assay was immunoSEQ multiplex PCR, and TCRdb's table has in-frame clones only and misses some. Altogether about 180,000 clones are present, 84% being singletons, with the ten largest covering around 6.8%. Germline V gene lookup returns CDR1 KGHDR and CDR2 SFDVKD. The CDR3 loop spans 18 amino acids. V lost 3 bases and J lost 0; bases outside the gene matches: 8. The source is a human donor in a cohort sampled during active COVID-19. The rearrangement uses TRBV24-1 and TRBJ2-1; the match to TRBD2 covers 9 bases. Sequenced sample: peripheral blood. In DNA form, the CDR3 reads TGTGCCACCAGTGATACCGGGACTAGCAGACACTCCTACAATGAGCAGTTCTTC. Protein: CATSDTGTSRHSYNEQFF.